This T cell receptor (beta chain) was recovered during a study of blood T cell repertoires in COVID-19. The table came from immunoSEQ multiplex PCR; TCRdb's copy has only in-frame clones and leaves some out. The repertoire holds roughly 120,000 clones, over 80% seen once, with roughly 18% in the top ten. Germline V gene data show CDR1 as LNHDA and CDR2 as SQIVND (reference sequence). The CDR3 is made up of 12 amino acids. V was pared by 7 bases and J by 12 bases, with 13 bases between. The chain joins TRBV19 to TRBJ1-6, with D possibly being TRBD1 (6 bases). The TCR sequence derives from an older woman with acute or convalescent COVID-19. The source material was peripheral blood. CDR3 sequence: CASTGQLGPLHF. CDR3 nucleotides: TGTGCCAGTACCGGACAGTTAGGACCCCTCCACTTT.